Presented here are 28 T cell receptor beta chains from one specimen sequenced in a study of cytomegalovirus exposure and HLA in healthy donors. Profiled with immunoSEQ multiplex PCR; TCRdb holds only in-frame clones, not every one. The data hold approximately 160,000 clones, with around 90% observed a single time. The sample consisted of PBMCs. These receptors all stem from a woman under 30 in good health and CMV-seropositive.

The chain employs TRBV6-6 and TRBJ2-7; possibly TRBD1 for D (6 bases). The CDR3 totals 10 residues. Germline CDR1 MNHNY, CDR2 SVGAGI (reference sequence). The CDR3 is CASGEYEQYF. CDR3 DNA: TGTGCGTCAGGGGAGTACGAGCAGTACTTC.

In DNA, the CDR3 is TGTGCCAGCAGTTCCCCTCGTAGTGGGAGGGCCTACACAGATACGCAGTATTTT. It specifies CASSSPRSGRAYTDTQYF. The chain couples TRBV27 to TRBJ2-3; 7 bases agree with TRBD2. The CDR3 covers 18 residues. From germline, CDR1 is MNHEY and CDR2 SMNVEV (reference sequence). V dropped 4 bases and J dropped 2; count of bases not matched to a gene: 15.

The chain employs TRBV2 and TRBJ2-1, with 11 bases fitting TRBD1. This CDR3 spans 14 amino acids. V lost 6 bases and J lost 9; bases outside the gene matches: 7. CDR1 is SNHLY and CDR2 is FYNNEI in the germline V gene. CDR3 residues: CASRTRTGGTEQFF. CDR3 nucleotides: TGTGCCAGCAGGACCCGGACAGGGGGCACTGAGCAGTTCTTC. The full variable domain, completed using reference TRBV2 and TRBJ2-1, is EPEVTQTPSHQVTQMGQEVILRCVPISNHLYFYWYRQILGQKVEFLVSFYNNEISEKSEIFDDQFSVERPDGSNFTLKIRSTKLEDSAMYFCASRTRTGGTEQFFGPGTRLTVL.

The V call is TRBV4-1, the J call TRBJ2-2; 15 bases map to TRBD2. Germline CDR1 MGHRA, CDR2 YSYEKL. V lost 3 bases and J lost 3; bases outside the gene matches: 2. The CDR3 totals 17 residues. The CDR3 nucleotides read TGCGCCAGCAGCCAGGGGACTAGCGGGAGGTACACCGGGGAGCTGTTTTTT. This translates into CASSQGTSGRYTGELFF.

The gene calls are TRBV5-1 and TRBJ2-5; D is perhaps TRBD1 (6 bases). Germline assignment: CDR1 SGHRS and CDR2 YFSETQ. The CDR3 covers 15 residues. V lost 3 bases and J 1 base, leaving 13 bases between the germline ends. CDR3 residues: CASSSAPRGQETQYF. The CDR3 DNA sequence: TGCGCCAGCAGCTCCGCCCCCAGGGGCCAAGAGACCCAGTACTTC.

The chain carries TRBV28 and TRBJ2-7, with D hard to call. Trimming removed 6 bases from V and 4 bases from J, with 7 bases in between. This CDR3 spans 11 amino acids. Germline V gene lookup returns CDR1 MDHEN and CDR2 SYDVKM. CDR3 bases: TGTGCCAGCAGCCTCTATTACGAGCAGTACTTC. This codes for CASSLYYEQYF.

As DNA, the CDR3 is TGCGCCAGCAGCGGGGGACAGCTGAACACTGAAGCTTTCTTT. Translation: CASSGGQLNTEAFF. V usage is TRBV5-1 and J usage is TRBJ1-1; 7 bases fit TRBD1. Trimming removed 4 bases from V and 0 bases from J; junction bases left unmatched: 3. CDR3 length equals 14 residues. The germline CDR1 and CDR2 sequences are SGHRS and YFSETQ.

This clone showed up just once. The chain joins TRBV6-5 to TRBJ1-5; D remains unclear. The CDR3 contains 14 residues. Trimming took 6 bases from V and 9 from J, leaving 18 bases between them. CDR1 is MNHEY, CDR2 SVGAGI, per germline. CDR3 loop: CASSQGRPGGPQHF. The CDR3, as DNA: TGTGCCAGCAGCCAAGGACGACCTGGAGGGCCCCAGCATTTT.

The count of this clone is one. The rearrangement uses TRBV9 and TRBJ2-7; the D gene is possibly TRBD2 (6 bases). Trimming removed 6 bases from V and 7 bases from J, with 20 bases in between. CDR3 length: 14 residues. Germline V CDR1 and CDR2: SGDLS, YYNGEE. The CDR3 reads CASTPRDSIREQYF. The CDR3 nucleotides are TGTGCCAGCACCCCTAGGGACTCCATCAGGGAGCAGTACTTC.

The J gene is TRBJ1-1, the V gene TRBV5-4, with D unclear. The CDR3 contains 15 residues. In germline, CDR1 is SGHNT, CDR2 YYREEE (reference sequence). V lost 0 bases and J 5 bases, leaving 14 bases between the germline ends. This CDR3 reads CASSLGVVGRTEAFF. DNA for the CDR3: TGTGCCAGCAGCTTGGGAGTGGTTGGGAGAACTGAAGCTTTCTTT.

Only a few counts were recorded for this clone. In DNA, the CDR3 is TGCGCCAGCAGCTTTTTCAGGACAGGGAGGGGTGGCTACACCTTC. Encoded protein: CASSFFRTGRGGYTF. The V call is TRBV5-1, the J call TRBJ1-2, with 8 bases matching TRBD1. V lost 2 bases, J lost 7 bases, and 10 bases stayed unmatched. The germline CDR1 and CDR2 sequences are SGHRS and YFSETQ. The CDR3 extends over 15 amino acids.

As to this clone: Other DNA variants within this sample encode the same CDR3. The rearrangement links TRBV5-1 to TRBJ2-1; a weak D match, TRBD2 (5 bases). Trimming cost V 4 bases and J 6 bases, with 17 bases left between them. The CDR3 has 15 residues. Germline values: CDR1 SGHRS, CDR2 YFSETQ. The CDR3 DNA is TGCGCCAGCAGCCTTAGTGGGAGAGGGTCCAATGAGCAGTTCTTC. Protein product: CASSLSGRGSNEQFF.

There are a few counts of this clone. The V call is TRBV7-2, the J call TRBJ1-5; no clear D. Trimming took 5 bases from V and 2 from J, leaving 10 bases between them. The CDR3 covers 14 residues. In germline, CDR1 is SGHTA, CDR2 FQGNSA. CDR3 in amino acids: CASSLTAGNQPQHF. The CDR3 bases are TGTGCCAGCAGCCTTACAGCGGGCAATCAGCCCCAGCATTTT. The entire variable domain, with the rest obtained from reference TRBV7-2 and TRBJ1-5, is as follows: GAGVSQSPSNKVTEKGKDVELRCDPISGHTALYWYRQSLGQGLEFLIYFQGNSAPDKSGLPSDRFSAERTGGSVSTLTIQRTQQEDSAVYLCASSLTAGNQPQHFGDGTRLSIL.

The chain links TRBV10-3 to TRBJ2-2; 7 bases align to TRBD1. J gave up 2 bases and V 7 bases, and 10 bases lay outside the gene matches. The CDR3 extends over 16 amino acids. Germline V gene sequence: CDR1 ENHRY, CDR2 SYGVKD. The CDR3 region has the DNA TGTGCCATCAACGAGGCGACAGGGATCAACACCGGGGAGCTGTTTTTT. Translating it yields CAINEATGINTGELFF.

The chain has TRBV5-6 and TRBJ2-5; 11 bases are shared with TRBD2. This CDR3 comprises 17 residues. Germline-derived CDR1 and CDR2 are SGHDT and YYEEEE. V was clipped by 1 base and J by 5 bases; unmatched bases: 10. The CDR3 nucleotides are TGTGCCAGCAGCTTGTGGCTAGCGGGAGGCATTGGGGAGACCCAGTACTTC. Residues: CASSLWLAGGIGETQYF.

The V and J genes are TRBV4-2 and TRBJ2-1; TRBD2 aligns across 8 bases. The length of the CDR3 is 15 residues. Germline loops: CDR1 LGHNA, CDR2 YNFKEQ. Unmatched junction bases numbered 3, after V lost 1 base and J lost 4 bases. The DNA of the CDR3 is TGTGCCAGCAGCCAAGCAACTAGCGGATACAATGAGCAGTTCTTC. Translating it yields CASSQATSGYNEQFF.

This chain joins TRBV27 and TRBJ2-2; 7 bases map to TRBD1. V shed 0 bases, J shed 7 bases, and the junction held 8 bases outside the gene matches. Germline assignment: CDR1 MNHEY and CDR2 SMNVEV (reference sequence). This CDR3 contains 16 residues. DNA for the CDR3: TGTGCCAGCAGTTTATCGCGCGACAGGGCCCACGGGGAGCTGTTTTTT. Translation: CASSLSRDRAHGELFF.

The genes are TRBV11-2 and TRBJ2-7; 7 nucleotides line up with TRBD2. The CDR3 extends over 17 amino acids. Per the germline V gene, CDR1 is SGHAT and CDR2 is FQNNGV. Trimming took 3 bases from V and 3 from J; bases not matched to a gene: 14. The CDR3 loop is CASSLDGGGGVNYEQYF. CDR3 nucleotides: TGTGCCAGCAGCTTGGACGGAGGCGGGGGAGTGAACTACGAGCAGTACTTC.

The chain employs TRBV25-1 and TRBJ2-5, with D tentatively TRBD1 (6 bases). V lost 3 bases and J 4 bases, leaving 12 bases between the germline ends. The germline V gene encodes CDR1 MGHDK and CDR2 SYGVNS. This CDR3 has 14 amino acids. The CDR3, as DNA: TGTGCCAGCAGTGACCAGGGGTTTGGAGAGACCCAGTACTTC. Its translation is CASSDQGFGETQYF.

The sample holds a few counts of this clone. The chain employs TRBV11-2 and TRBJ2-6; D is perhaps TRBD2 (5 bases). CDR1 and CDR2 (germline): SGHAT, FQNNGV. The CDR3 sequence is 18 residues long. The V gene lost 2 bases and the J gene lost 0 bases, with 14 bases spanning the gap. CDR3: CASSLWTRGSSGANVLTF. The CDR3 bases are TGTGCCAGCAGCTTATGGACCAGAGGGAGCTCTGGGGCCAACGTCCTGACTTTC.

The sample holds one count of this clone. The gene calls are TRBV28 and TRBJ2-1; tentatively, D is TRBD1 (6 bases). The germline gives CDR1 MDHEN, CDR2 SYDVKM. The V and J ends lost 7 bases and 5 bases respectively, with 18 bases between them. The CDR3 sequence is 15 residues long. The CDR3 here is CASTSFGQNNNEQFF. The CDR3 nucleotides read TGTGCCAGCACCTCCTTTGGACAGAATAACAATGAGCAGTTCTTC.

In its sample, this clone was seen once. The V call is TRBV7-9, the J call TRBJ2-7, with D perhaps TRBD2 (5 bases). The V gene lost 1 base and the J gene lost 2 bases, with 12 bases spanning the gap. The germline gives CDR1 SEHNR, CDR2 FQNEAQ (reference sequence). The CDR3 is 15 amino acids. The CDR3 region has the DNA TGTGCCAGCAGCTTAGTGGGCGGCGGGCCCTACGAGCAGTACTTC. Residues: CASSLVGGGPYEQYF.

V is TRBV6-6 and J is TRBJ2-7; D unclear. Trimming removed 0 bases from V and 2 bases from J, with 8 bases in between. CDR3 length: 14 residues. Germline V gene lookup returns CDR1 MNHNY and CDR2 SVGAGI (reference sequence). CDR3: CASSYSPRTYEQYF. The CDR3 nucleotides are TGTGCCAGCAGTTACTCGCCCAGGACCTACGAGCAGTACTTC.

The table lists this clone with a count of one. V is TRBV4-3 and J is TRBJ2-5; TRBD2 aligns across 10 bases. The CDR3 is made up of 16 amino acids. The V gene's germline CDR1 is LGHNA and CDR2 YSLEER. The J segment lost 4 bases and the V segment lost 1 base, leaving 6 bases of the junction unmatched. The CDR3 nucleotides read TGCGCCAGCAGCCAAGGTGGAGCGGGAGGGGGAGAGACCCAGTACTTC. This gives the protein CASSQGGAGGGETQYF.

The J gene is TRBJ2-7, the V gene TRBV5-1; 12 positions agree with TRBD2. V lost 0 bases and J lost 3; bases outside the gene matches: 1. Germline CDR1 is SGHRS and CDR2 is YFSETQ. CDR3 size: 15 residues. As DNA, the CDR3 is TGCGCCAGCAGCTTGGGACTAGCGGGAGTCTACGAGCAGTACTTC. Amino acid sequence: CASSLGLAGVYEQYF.

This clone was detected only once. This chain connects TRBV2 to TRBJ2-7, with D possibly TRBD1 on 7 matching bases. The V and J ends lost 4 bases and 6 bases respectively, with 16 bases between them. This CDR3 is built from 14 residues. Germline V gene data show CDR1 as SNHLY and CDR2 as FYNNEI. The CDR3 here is CASSGGNRGGEQYF. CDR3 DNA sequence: TGTGCCAGCAGTGGGGGAAACAGGGGAGGCGAGCAGTACTTC. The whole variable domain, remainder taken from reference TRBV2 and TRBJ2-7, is EPEVTQTPSHQVTQMGQEVILRCVPISNHLYFYWYRQILGQKVEFLVSFYNNEISEKSEIFDDQFSVERPDGSNFTLKIRSTKLEDSAMYFCASSGGNRGGEQYFGPGTRLTVT.

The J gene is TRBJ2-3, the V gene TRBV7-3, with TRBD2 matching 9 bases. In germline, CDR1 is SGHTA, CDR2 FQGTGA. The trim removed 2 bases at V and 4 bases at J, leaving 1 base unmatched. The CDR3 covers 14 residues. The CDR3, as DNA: TGTGCCAGCAGCTTAGCGGGAGGGGCAGATACGCAGTATTTT. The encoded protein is CASSLAGGADTQYF.

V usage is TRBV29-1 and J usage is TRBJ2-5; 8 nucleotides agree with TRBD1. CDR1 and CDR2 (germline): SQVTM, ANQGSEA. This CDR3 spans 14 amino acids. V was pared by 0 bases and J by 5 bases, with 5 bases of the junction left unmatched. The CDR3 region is CSVEDWTGWETQYF. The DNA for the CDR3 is TGCAGCGTTGAAGATTGGACAGGGTGGGAGACCCAGTACTTC. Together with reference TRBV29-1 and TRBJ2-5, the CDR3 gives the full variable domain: SAVISQKPSRDICQRGTSLTIQCQVDSQVTMMFWYRQQPGQSLTLIATANQGSEATYESGFVIDKFPISRPNLTFSTLTVSNMSPEDSSIYLCSVEDWTGWETQYFGPGTRLLVL.